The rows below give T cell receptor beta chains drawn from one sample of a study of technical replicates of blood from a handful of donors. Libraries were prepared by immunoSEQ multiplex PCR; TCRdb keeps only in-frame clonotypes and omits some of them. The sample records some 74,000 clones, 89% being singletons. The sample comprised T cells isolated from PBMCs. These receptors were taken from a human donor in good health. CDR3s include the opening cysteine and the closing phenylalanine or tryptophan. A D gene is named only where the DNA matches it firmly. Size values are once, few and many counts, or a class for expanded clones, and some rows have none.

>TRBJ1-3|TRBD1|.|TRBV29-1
TGCAGCGTTGGTTTGGGACAGTTCTCTGGAAACACCATATATTTT
CSVGLGQFSGNTIYF
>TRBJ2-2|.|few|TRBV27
TGTGCCAGCAGAGTCCAGGGCGGGGAGCTGTTTTTT
CASRVQGGELFF
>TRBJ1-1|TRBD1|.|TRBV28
TGTGCCAGCAGTTCCGTCATGAATCGACAGGGGGCGGTTGGGGAAGCTTTCTTT
CASSSVMNRQGAVGEAFF
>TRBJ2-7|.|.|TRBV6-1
TGTGCCAGCAGTGAATATCCAGCGGGCTACGAGCAGTACTTC
CASSEYPAGYEQYF
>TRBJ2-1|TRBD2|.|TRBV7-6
TGTGCCAGCAGCTTTTATAGCGGGAGCTCCTACAATGAGCAGTTCTTC
CASSFYSGSSYNEQFF
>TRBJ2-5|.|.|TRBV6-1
TGTGCCAGCAGGGACCCAGGGATCCAAGAGACCCAGTACTTC
CASRDPGIQETQYF
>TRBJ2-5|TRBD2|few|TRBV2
TGTGCCAGCAGTGAAGCGGCTAGCGGAGGGACCCAGTACTTC
CASSEAASGGTQYF
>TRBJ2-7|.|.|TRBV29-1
TGCAGCGTTGCATCCATGTTACATGTACCCTCCTACGAGCAGTACTTC
CSVASMLHVPSYEQYF
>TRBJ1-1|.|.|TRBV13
TGTGCCAGCAGCTTAGGGGGCCGAACTGAAGCTTTCTTT
CASSLGGRTEAFF
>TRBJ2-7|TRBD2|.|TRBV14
TGTGCCAGCAGCCGTGGGTGGGCTAGCGGGATCTACGAGCAGTACTTC
CASSRGWASGIYEQYF
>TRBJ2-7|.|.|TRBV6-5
TGTGCCAGCAGTAAAAAATATGAGGGCTACGAGCAGTACTTC
CASSKKYEGYEQYF
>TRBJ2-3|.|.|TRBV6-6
TGTGCCAGCAGACCCGGGATGCTGGGGGATACGCAGTATTTT
CASRPGMLGDTQYF
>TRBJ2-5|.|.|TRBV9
TGTGCCAGCAGCACGGGGGGACCCAGGGGTAGGCAAGAGACCCAGTACTTC
CASSTGGPRGRQETQYF
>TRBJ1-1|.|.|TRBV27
TGTGCCAGCAGTCAAAGGGGTTCGGCGAACACTGAAGCTTTCTTT
CASSQRGSANTEAFF
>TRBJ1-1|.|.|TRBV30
TGTGCCTGGGTGGGGGGAAGTGAAGCTTTCTTT
CAWVGGSEAFF
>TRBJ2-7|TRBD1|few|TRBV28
TGTGCCAGCAGTTGGGCAGGGGGTTACGAGCAGTACTTC
CASSWAGGYEQYF
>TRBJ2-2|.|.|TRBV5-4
TGTGCCAGCAGCTTCCACTCCGGGGAGCTGTTTTTT
CASSFHSGELFF
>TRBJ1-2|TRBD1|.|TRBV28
TGTGCCAGCAGCTTCCCTGACAGGGACAAAAGGGATGGCTACACCTTC
CASSFPDRDKRDGYTF
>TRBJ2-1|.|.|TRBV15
TGTGCCACCAGCTCCGGTGCGGCCTTTCGTGGGTTCTTC
CATSSGAAFRGFF
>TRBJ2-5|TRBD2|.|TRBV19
TGTGCCAGTAGTATAGCCACTAGCGGGAGGGAGACCCAGTACTTC
CASSIATSGRETQYF
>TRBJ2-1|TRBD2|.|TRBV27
TGTGCCAGCAGTTTCTCGAGGGCCAGCGGGAGGTGGGATGAGCAGTTCTTC
CASSFSRASGRWDEQFF
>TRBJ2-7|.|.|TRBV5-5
TGTGCCAGCATCCATTCTTCCGGGGGAAACGAGCAGTACTTC
CASIHSSGGNEQYF
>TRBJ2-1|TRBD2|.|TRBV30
TGTGCCTGGAGCGGTTGGACTAGCGGGAGGGCCGTTGAAAATGAGCAGTTCTTC
CAWSGWTSGRAVENEQFF
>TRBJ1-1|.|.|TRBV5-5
TGTGCCAGCAGCTTATCGTACAGGGAGACTGAAGCTTTCTTT
CASSLSYRETEAFF
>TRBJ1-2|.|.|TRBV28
TGTGCCAGTGAACAGGGTAGGGGCTACACCTTC
CASEQGRGYTF
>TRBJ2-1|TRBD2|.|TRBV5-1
TGCGCCAGCAGCCAGACTACTAGCGGGAGTTACAATGAGCAGTTCTTC
CASSQTTSGSYNEQFF
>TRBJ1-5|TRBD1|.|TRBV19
TGTGCCAGTAAAGATAGCGGGACAGAGCAAAATCAGCCCCAGCATTTT
CASKDSGTEQNQPQHF
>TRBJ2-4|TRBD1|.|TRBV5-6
TGTGCCAGCAGCCCGTGGGACAGAGTCATTCAGTACTTC
CASSPWDRVIQYF
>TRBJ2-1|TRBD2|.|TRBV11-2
TGTGCCAGCAGCTTAGCTAGCGGAGCCTACAATGAGCAGTTCTTC
CASSLASGAYNEQFF
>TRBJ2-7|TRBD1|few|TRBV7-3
TGTGCCAGCAGCCGGACAGGGGTAACCTACGAGCAGTACTTC
CASSRTGVTYEQYF
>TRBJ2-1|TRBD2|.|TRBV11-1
TGTGCCAGCAGCTTAGATACGCACGGGGCTAGCGGGAGTTACAATGAGCAGTTCTTC
CASSLDTHGASGSYNEQFF
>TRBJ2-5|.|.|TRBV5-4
TGTGCCAGCAGTCCTCAGTCATACCAAGAGACCCAGTACTTC
CASSPQSYQETQYF